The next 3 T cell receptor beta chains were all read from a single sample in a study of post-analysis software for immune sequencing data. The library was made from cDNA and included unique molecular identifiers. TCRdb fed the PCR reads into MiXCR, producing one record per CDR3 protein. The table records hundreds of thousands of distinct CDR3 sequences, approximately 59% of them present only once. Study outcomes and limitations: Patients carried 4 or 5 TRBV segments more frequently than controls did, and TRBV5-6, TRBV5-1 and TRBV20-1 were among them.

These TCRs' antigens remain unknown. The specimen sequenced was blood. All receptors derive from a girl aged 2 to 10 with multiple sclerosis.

CDR3 bases: TGCAGTGCTAGATTGGGTTTGGGGGGACAAAGGGTACCTCTACTCTACGAGCAGTACTTC. Translation gives CSARLGLGGQRVPLLYEQYF. The V call is TRBV20-1, the J call TRBJ2-7; D may be TRBD1 or TRBD2 (6 bases each). Germline loops: CDR1 DFQATT, CDR2 SNEGSKA (reference sequence). V was clipped by 2 bases and J by 3 bases, with 32 bases between them. The CDR3 extends over 20 amino acids.

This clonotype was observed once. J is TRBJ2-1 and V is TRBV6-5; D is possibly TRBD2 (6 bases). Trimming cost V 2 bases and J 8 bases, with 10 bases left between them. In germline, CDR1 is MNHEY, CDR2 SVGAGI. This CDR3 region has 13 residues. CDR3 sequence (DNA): TGTGCCAGCAGTTACGATAGGGAGGATGAGCAGTTCTTC. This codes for CASSYDREDEQFF.

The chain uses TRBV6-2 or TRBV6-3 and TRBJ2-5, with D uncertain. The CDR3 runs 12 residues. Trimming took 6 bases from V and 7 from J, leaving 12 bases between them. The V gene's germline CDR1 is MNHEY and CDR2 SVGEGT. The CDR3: CASSPVLGTQYF. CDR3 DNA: TGTGCCAGCAGCCCCGTGTTGGGGACCCAGTACTTC.